Listed here is a single T cell receptor beta chain. The data stem from a study of blood T cell repertoires in COVID-19. Study context: Collection of acute and convalescent COVID-19 samples took place in the United States, Italy and Spain.

Sequenced by immunoSEQ multiplex PCR; TCRdb stores in-frame clones only, minus some. There are about 48,000 clones in the sample; more than 70% occur only once, and over 4.5% lies in the top ten. The V gene lost 3 bases and the J gene lost 1 base, with 12 bases spanning the gap. The CDR3 covers 15 residues. Looked up from germline, CDR1 is SGHAT and CDR2 is FQNNGV. This clonotype was obtained from a woman aged 55-70 years with acute or convalescent COVID-19. The chain recombines TRBV11-2 with TRBJ1-1; D gene uncertain. The specimen sequenced was peripheral blood. The CDR3 DNA is TGTGCCAGCAGCTTTGGGGAGGGCGCGAACACTGAAGCTTTCTTT. This translates into CASSFGEGANTEAFF.